This TCR beta chain was captured in a study of cytomegalovirus exposure and HLA in healthy donors. 60 Vbeta and 13 Jbeta primers were used in PCR. Clones were sequenced by immunoSEQ multiplex PCR, and TCRdb holds only the in-frame ones, with some missing. The sample shows about 170,000 clones, and around 0.79% sits with its ten largest clones. Per the germline V gene, CDR1 is ENHRY and CDR2 is SYGVKD. J was trimmed by 2 bases and V by 11 bases; bases with no gene match: 13. CDR3 size: 17 residues. The sequenced sample consisted of PBMCs. The clonotype originates from a woman aged 18-29 years in good health and CMV-seropositive. The chain couples TRBV10-3 to TRBJ1-5, with 12 bases lining up with TRBD1. CDR3 protein: CASKAGQGAEGNQPQHF. In nucleotides, the CDR3 is TGTGCCTCGAAAGCGGGACAGGGGGCCGAGGGCAATCAGCCCCAGCATTTT.